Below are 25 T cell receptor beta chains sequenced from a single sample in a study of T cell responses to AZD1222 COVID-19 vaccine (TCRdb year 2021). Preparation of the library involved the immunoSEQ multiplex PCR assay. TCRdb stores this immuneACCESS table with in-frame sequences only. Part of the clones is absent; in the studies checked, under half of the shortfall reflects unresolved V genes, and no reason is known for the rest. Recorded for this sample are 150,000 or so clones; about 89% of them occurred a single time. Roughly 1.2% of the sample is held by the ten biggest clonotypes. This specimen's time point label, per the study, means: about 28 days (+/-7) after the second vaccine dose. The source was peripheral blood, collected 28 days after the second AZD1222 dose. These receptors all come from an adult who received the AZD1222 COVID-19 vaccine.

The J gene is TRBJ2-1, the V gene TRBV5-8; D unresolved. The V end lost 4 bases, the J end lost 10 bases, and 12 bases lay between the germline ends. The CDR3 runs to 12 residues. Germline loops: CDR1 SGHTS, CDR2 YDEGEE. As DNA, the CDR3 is TGTGCCAGCAGCCCGAACCCTTGGGAGCAGTTCTTC. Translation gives CASSPNPWEQFF. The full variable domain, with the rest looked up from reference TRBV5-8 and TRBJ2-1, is EAGVTQSPTHLIKTRGQQATLRCSPISGHTSVYWYQQALGLGLQFLLWYDEGEERNRGNFPPRFSGRQFPNYSSELNVNALELEDSALYLCASSPNPWEQFFGPGTRLTVL.

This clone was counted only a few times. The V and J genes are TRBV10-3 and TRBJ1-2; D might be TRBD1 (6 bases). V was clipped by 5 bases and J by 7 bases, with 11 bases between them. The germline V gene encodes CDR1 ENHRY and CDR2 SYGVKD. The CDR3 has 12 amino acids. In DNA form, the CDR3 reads TGTGCCATCAGTCAACAGGGAGGTGGCTACACCTTC. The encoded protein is CAISQQGGGYTF.

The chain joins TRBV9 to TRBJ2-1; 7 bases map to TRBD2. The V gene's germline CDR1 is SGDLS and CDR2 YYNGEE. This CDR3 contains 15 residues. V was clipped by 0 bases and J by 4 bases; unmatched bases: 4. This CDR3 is CASSVALRGYNEQFF. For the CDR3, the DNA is TGTGCCAGCAGCGTAGCTTTGCGGGGGTACAATGAGCAGTTCTTC.

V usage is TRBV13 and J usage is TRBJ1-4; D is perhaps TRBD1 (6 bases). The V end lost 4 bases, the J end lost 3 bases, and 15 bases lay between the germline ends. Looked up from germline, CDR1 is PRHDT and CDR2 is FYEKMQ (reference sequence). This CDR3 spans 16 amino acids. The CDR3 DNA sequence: TGTGCCAGCAGCTCACAACCCAGGGGTCCTAATGAAAAACTGTTTTTT. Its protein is CASSSQPRGPNEKLFF.

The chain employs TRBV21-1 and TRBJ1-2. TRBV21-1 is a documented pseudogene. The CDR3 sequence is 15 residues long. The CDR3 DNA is TGTGCCAGCAGCGAAGGGACTGGGGCTAACTATGGCTACACCTTC. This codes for CASSEGTGANYGYTF.

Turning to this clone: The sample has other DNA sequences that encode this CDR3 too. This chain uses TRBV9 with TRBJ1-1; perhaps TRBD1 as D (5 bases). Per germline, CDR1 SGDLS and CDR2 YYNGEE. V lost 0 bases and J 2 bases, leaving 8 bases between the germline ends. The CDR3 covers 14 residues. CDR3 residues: CASSVGQKNTEAFF. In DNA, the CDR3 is TGTGCCAGCAGCGTAGGACAGAAAAACACTGAAGCTTTCTTT.

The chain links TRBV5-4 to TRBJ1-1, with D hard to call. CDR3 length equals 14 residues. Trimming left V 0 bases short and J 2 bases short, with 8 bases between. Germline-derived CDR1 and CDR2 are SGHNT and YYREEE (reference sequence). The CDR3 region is CASSLVAGNTEAFF. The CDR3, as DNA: TGTGCCAGCAGCTTGGTTGCCGGAAACACTGAAGCTTTCTTT.

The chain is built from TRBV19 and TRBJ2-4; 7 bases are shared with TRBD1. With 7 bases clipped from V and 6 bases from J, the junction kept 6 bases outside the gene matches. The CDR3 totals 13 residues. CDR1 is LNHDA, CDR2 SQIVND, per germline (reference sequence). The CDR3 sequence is CASTPRGLNIQYF. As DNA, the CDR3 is TGTGCCAGTACCCCGAGGGGGCTAAACATTCAGTACTTC.

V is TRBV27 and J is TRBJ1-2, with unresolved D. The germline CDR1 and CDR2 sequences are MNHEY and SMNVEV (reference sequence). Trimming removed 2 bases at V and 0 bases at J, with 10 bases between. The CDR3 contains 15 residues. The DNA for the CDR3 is TGTGCCAGCAGTTTAAATAGGGAAGCTAACTATGGCTACACCTTC. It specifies CASSLNREANYGYTF.

This CDR3 reads CASSQGAPRTEAFF. Here the CDR3 DNA reads TGTGCCAGCAGTCAAGGGGCCCCGAGGACTGAAGCTTTCTTT. The chain uses TRBV28 and TRBJ1-1; tentative D call: TRBD1 (5 bases). CDR1 is MDHEN, CDR2 SYDVKM, per germline. V was trimmed by 5 bases and J by 5 bases, leaving 15 bases between them. The CDR3 contains 14 residues.

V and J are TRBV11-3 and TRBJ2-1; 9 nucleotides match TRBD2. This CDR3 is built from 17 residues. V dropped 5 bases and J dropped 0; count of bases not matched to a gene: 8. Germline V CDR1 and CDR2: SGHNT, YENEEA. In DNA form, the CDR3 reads TGTGCCAGCAGCCCCCAAGGGCGGGGGGGCTCCTACAATGAGCAGTTCTTC. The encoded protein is CASSPQGRGGSYNEQFF.

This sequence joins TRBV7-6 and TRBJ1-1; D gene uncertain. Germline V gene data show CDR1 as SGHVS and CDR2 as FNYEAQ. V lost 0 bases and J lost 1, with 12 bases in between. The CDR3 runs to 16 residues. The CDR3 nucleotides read TGTGCCAGCAGCTTAGCGCAAAATCCAGGGAACACTGAAGCTTTCTTT. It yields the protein CASSLAQNPGNTEAFF.

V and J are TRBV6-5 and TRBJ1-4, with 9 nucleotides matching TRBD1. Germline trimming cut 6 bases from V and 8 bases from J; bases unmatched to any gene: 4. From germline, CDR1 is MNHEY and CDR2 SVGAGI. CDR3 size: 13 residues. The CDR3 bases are TGTGCCAGCAGGAGGACAGGGGACGAAAAACTGTTTTTT. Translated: CASRRTGDEKLFF.

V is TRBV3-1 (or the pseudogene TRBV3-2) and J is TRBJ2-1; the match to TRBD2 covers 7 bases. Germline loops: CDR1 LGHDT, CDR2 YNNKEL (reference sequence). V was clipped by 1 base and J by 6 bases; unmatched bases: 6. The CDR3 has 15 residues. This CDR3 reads CASSQGTRASNEQFF. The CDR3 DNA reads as TGTGCCAGCAGCCAAGGGACTAGGGCTAGCAATGAGCAGTTCTTC.

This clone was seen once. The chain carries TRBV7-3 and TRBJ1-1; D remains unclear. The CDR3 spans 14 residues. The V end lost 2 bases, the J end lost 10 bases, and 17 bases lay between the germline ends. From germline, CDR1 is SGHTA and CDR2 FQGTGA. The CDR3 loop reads CASSLGDPSSAAFF. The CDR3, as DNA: TGTGCCAGCAGCTTAGGCGACCCTTCATCCGCAGCTTTCTTT.

The CDR3 nucleotides read TGTGCCACCAGCCTGGTATCCCGTGGAAACACCATATATTTT. This sequence encodes CATSLVSRGNTIYF. This sequence joins TRBV15 and TRBJ1-3; D remains unclear. The CDR3 is made up of 14 amino acids. V lost 5 bases to trimming and J lost 3 bases, with 11 bases between them. Germline V gene sequence: CDR1 LNHNV, CDR2 YYDKDF (reference sequence).

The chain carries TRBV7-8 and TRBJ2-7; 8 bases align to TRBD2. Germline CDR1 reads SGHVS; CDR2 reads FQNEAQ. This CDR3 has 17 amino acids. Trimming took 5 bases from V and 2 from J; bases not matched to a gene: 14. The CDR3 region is CASSRGREGLNPYEQYF. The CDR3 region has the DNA TGTGCCAGCAGCAGGGGACGGGAGGGATTAAACCCCTACGAGCAGTACTTC.

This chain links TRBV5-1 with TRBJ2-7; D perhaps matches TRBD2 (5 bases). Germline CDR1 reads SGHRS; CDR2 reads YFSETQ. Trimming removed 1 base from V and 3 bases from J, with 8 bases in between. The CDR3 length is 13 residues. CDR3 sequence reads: CASSLTRDYEQYF. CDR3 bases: TGCGCCAGCAGCTTGACCCGGGACTACGAGCAGTACTTC.

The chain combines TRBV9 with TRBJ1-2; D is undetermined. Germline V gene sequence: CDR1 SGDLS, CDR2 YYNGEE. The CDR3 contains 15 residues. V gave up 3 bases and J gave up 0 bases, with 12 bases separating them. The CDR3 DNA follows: TGTGCCAGCAGCGCAACTGGGGTTCCTAACTATGGCTACACCTTC. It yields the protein CASSATGVPNYGYTF.

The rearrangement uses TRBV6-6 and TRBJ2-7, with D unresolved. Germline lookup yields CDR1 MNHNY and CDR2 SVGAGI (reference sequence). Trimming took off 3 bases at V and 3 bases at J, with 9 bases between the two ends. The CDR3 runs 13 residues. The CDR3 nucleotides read TGTGCCAGCAGTTATAAAGACAACTACGAGCAGTACTTC. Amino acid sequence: CASSYKDNYEQYF.

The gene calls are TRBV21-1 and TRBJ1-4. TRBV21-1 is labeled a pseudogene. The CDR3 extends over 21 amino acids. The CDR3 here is CASSKAQERAGLPCCDEKLFF. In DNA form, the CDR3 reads TGTGCCAGCAGCAAAGCGCAAGAAAGGGCGGGACTGCCATGTTGTGATGAAAAACTGTTTTTT.

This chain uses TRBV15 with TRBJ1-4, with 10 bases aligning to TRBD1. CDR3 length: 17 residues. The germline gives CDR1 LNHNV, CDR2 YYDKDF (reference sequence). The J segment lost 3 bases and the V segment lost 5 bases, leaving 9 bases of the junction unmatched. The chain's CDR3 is CATSPRGQGVANEKLFF. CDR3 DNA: TGTGCCACCAGCCCTCGAGGACAGGGGGTAGCTAATGAAAAACTGTTTTTT.

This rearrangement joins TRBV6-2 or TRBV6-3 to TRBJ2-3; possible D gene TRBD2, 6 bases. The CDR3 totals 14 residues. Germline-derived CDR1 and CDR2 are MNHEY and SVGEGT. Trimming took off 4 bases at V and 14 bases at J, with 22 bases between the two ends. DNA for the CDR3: TGTGCCAGCAGTTTGGAGGGCAGGAGGACCCCTCTGTATTTT. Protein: CASSLEGRRTPLYF.

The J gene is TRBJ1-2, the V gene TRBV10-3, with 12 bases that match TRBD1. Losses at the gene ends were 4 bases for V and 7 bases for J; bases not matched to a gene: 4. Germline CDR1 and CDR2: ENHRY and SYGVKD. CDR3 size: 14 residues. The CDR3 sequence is CAISAGQGAGGYTF. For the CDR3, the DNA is TGTGCCATCAGTGCGGGACAGGGGGCGGGTGGCTACACCTTC.

The CDR3 DNA follows: TGTGCCAGCAGCCCTCAACCAGGGAGCTCCTACGAGCAGTACTTC. Protein: CASSPQPGSSYEQYF. The chain is built from TRBV7-3 and TRBJ2-7; D possibly matches TRBD1 or TRBD2 (5 bases each). The V and J ends lost 5 bases and 0 bases respectively, with 14 bases between them. Germline CDR1 SGHTA, CDR2 FQGTGA. The CDR3 sequence is 15 residues long.